This entry concerns a single T cell receptor beta chain. The method was immunoSEQ multiplex PCR; TCRdb's version includes in-frame clones alone and lacks a portion of them. The sample records 88,000 or so clones, around 79% being singletons. The entry originates in a study of blood T cell repertoires in COVID-19. Germline assignment: CDR1 MNHEY and CDR2 SVGAGI. V was pared by 5 bases and J by 1 base, with 9 bases between. The CDR3 totals 14 residues. Sequenced input: peripheral blood. The rearrangement joins TRBV6-5 to TRBJ1-3; D perhaps matches TRBD1 (6 bases). The clonotype was recovered from a man aged 80 or over with acute or convalescent COVID-19. This CDR3 is CASSQGFSGNTIYF. The CDR3 nucleotides are TGTGCCAGCAGTCAGGGGTTTTCTGGAAACACCATATATTTT.